Detailed here is one TCR beta chain. The protocol was immunoSEQ multiplex PCR, while the TCRdb copy is restricted to in-frame clones and leaves out a portion. The repertoire holds roughly 260,000 clones, with around nine tenths as singletons. The data were obtained in a study of blood T cell repertoires in COVID-19. The germline V gene has CDR1 SGHNT and CDR2 YYREEE (reference sequence). The CDR3 has 14 amino acids. Trimming shortened V by 1 base and J by 2 bases, and 8 bases separated the two germline ends. The sequence derives from a man aged 40-50 years who had recovered from COVID-19. The chain uses TRBV5-4 and TRBJ2-3, with D possibly TRBD1 on 5 matching bases. Sequencing used peripheral blood. The CDR3 reads CASSLQGPTDTQYF. The CDR3 bases are TGTGCCAGCAGCTTGCAGGGCCCCACAGATACGCAGTATTTT.